What follows are 23 T cell receptor beta chains derived from one specimen sequenced in a study of T cell responses to AZD1222 COVID-19 vaccine. This table comes from immunoSEQ multiplex PCR, and its TCRdb copy is limited to in-frame clones, with some not included. The top ten clones hold 8% to 10% of a sample with roughly 150,000 clones, around 86% of them seen once. Sequencing used peripheral blood, obtained 28 days after the second AZD1222 dose. Source of these receptors: an adult who received the AZD1222 COVID-19 vaccine.

This clone was observed once. V usage is TRBV5-1 and J usage is TRBJ2-7, with D tentatively TRBD1 or TRBD2 (6 bases each). With 3 bases removed from V and 0 bases from J, the gap between germline ends came to 16 bases. CDR1 SGHRS and CDR2 YFSETQ come from the germline V gene. CDR3 length: 16 amino acids. CDR3 protein: CASSWGAGQSSYEQYF. The CDR3 DNA is TGCGCCAGCAGCTGGGGGGCAGGACAGAGCTCCTACGAGCAGTACTTC. Complete variable domain (other parts from reference TRBV5-1 and TRBJ2-7): KAGVTQTPRYLIKTRGQQVTLSCSPISGHRSVSWYQQTPGQGLQFLFEYFSETQRNKGNFPGRFSGRQFSNSRSEMNVSTLELGDSALYLCASSWGAGQSSYEQYFGPGTRLTVT.

The V call is TRBV5-4, the J call TRBJ1-4; D is ambiguous. The length of the CDR3 is 13 residues. Trimming stripped 5 bases from V and 0 bases from J, with 5 bases between. Germline-derived CDR1 and CDR2 are SGHNT and YYREEE (reference sequence). CDR3 loop: CASSAATNEKLFF. CDR3 sequence (DNA): TGTGCCAGCAGTGCCGCAACTAATGAAAAACTGTTTTTT.

The chain uses TRBV12-5 and TRBJ2-2, with D perhaps matching TRBD2 (6 bases). Germline CDR1 is LGHNT and CDR2 is FRNRAP. The CDR3 contains 14 residues. Trimming stripped 7 bases from V and 4 bases from J, with 13 bases between. DNA of the CDR3: TGTGCTAGTGCGTCCGGGAGTGGCACCGGGGAGCTGTTTTTT. Amino acid sequence: CASASGSGTGELFF.

V usage is TRBV29-1 and J usage is TRBJ2-7; D tentatively fits TRBD1 or TRBD2 (6 bases each). Germline V CDR1 and CDR2: SQVTM, ANQGSEA. The CDR3 extends over 15 amino acids. V lost 3 bases and J 6 bases, leaving 21 bases between the germline ends. The CDR3: CSVDYGSGASGEQYF. In nucleotides, the CDR3 is TGCAGCGTTGATTACGGATCGGGGGCCTCGGGCGAGCAGTACTTC.

Regarding this clone: One end of the junction does not line up with germline, which may come from a read error. The chain carries TRBV4-3 and TRBJ2-7, with 12 bases aligning to TRBD2. This CDR3 is built from 16 residues. In germline, CDR1 is LGHNA, CDR2 YSLEER. CDR3 amino acids: CASSQDTRLAGDEQYF. The CDR3 DNA is TGCGCCAGCAGTCAAGATACGAGACTAGCGGGAGACGAGCAGTACTTC.

This clone occurred once. This chain joins TRBV6-5 and TRBJ1-2, with D unresolved. V lost 6 bases and J 0 bases, leaving 14 bases between the germline ends. Germline loops: CDR1 MNHEY, CDR2 SVGAGI. CDR3 length: 15 amino acids. The DNA of the CDR3 is TGTGCCAGCAGAGCCCAAAGAATAGCTAACTATGGCTACACCTTC. It encodes CASRAQRIANYGYTF.

V gene TRBV7-9 combines with J gene TRBJ1-5, with D unclear. Germline values: CDR1 SEHNR, CDR2 FQNEAQ (reference sequence). Deletions cut 5 bases from V and 5 bases from J, with 7 bases between. The CDR3 covers 12 residues. CDR3 amino acids: CASSVLHQPQHF. Here the CDR3 DNA reads TGTGCCAGCAGCGTTCTCCATCAGCCCCAGCATTTT.

The V gene is TRBV19, the J gene TRBJ2-7; 12 bases are shared with TRBD2. The germline V gene encodes CDR1 LNHDA and CDR2 SQIVND (reference sequence). CDR3 size: 15 residues. V shed 4 bases, J shed 6 bases, and the junction held 7 bases outside the gene matches. The CDR3 bases are TGTGCCAGTAGTACAACTAGCGGGAGGAAGGGCGAGCAGTACTTC. This codes for CASSTTSGRKGEQYF.

V and J are TRBV9 and TRBJ1-1; D might be TRBD1 (6 bases). CDR1 is SGDLS and CDR2 is YYNGEE in the germline V gene. Trimming took off 0 bases at V and 1 base at J, with 13 bases between the two ends. This CDR3 has 16 residues. The CDR3 DNA follows: TGTGCCAGCAGCGTAGGGGGGCAGGGACCGAACACTGAAGCTTTCTTT. It is translated as CASSVGGQGPNTEAFF.

V usage is TRBV4-2 and J usage is TRBJ2-1, with 7 nucleotides matching TRBD1. J gave up 5 bases and V 2 bases, and 3 bases lay outside the gene matches. Looked up from germline, CDR1 is LGHNA and CDR2 is YNFKEQ. The CDR3 has 14 residues. CDR3 sequence reads: CASSQPGTDNEQFF. Here the CDR3 DNA reads TGTGCCAGCAGCCAACCCGGGACAGACAATGAGCAGTTCTTC.

This clone appeared a few times. The J gene is TRBJ1-1, the V gene TRBV5-6; TRBD1 matches at 7 bases. CDR1 and CDR2 from the germline V gene are SGHDT and YYEEEE. Germline trimming cut 0 bases from V and 5 bases from J; bases unmatched to any gene: 1. The CDR3 extends over 13 amino acids. The DNA for the CDR3 is TGTGCCAGCAGCTTGGTACAGGGGACTGAAGCTTTCTTT. It specifies CASSLVQGTEAFF.

This chain links TRBV19 with TRBJ1-5; a possible D gene is TRBD1 (5 bases). The V end was cut by 5 bases, the J end by 2 bases, with 16 bases between. The CDR3 has 16 amino acids. Germline CDR1 and CDR2: LNHDA and SQIVND (reference sequence). The CDR3 bases are TGTGCCAGTAGTCTGACGGGGCTTAGGGGCAATCAGCCCCAGCATTTT. Translation gives CASSLTGLRGNQPQHF.

The table lists this clone with a count of one. The gene calls are TRBV4-3 and TRBJ2-3; TRBD2 agrees at 8 bases. V gave up 4 bases and J gave up 8 bases; unmatched junction bases: 20. This CDR3 is 18 amino acids long. Per the germline V gene, CDR1 is LGHNA and CDR2 is YSLEER. The CDR3 sequence is CASSLTVGAGDARGTQYF. In DNA form, the CDR3 reads TGCGCCAGCAGCCTTACGGTGGGAGCGGGAGATGCACGAGGTACGCAGTATTTT.

A remark on this clone: Other DNA sequences in this specimen translate into the identical CDR3. V usage is TRBV28 and J usage is TRBJ1-5; D unresolved. The CDR3 extends over 14 amino acids. CDR1 is MDHEN and CDR2 is SYDVKM in the germline V gene. Trimming stripped 3 bases from V and 0 bases from J, with 6 bases between. The CDR3 spells CASSFVYSNQPQHF. The DNA for the CDR3 is TGTGCCAGCAGTTTCGTTTATAGCAATCAGCCCCAGCATTTT.

The gene calls are TRBV11-2 and TRBJ2-3; no clear D gene. The V end lost 8 bases, the J end lost 1 base, and 4 bases lay between the germline ends. In germline, CDR1 is SGHAT, CDR2 FQNNGV. The length of the CDR3 is 11 residues. CDR3 residues: CASRGTDTQYF. The DNA for the CDR3 is TGTGCCAGCCGCGGCACAGATACGCAGTATTTT.

This chain joins TRBV3-1 (or the pseudogene TRBV3-2) and TRBJ1-2; D is uncertain. The CDR3 length is 15 residues. Trimming cost V 0 bases and J 4 bases, with 12 bases left between them. CDR1 is LGHDT, CDR2 YNNKEL, per germline (reference sequence). The CDR3 here is CASSQDRGPTYGYTF. The CDR3 DNA sequence: TGTGCCAGCAGCCAAGATCGCGGTCCGACCTATGGCTACACCTTC.

This clone has only a few counts. This chain joins TRBV4-2 and TRBJ1-6; D is unresolved. The CDR3 is made up of 17 amino acids. The V gene lost 0 bases and the J gene lost 10 bases, with 19 bases spanning the gap. Germline V gene data show CDR1 as LGHNA and CDR2 as YNFKEQ. The DNA of the CDR3 is TGTGCCAGCAGCCAAGATCTCACGGGTTCGCCCTACTCACCCCTCCACTTT. Its protein is CASSQDLTGSPYSPLHF.

As DNA, the CDR3 is TGTGCCAGTAGTCGCCTGTCTCTGGGATCCTACAATGAGCAGTTCTTC. The encoded protein is CASSRLSLGSYNEQFF. The chain couples TRBV19 to TRBJ2-1; D not certain. Germline V gives CDR1 LNHDA, CDR2 SQIVND (reference sequence). The CDR3 has 16 amino acids. V shed 5 bases and J shed 1 base, with 15 bases lying between them.

The V and J genes are TRBV2 and TRBJ1-1, with TRBD1 matching over 7 bases. Trimming removed 4 bases from V and 8 bases from J; junction bases left unmatched: 7. CDR3 size: 13 residues. Per germline, CDR1 SNHLY and CDR2 FYNNEI. For the CDR3, the DNA is TGTGCCAGCAGTGGAGGGGGCGCGGTGGAAGCTTTCTTT. Protein: CASSGGGAVEAFF.

The chain has TRBV19 and TRBJ2-1, with D maybe TRBD1 (5 bases). The CDR3 sequence is 14 residues long. CDR1 and CDR2 (germline): LNHDA, SQIVND (reference sequence). Trimming pared 7 bases from V and 6 bases from J, leaving 16 bases between. CDR3: CASTAVSRGNEQFF. Here the CDR3 DNA reads TGTGCCAGTACTGCCGTGAGTAGGGGCAATGAGCAGTTCTTC.

The chain recombines TRBV6-5 with TRBJ2-5; D might be TRBD2 (6 bases). CDR1 is MNHEY and CDR2 is SVGAGI in the germline V gene. The V end was cut by 5 bases, the J end by 4 bases, with 8 bases between. This CDR3 is built from 12 residues. CDR3: CASSTGVETQYF. The DNA of the CDR3 is TGTGCCAGCAGTACGGGGGTAGAGACCCAGTACTTC.

This clone was picked up a small number of times. CDR3 nucleotides: TGTGCCAGTACCGCGGACGGAGTTAGCGGCTACACCTTC. This gives the protein CASTADGVSGYTF. The chain recombines TRBV19 with TRBJ1-2; D is unresolved. The CDR3 totals 13 residues. CDR1 and CDR2 (germline): LNHDA, SQIVND (reference sequence). Trimming removed 7 bases at V and 8 bases at J, with 17 bases between.

CDR3 DNA: TGTGCCAGCAGCCACGGGACAGGCCCATATAGCAATCAGCCCCAGCATTTT. Translation: CASSHGTGPYSNQPQHF. This chain links TRBV6-2 or TRBV6-3 with TRBJ1-5, with 8 bases fitting TRBD1. J gave up 0 bases and V 6 bases, and 10 bases lay outside the gene matches. The CDR3 has 17 amino acids. Germline assignment: CDR1 MNHEY and CDR2 SVGEGT.